Shown below are 26 T cell receptor beta chains from a single sample sequenced in a study of T-cell reconstitution after alpha-beta-depleted transplantation in children. As it was prepared, the TCRbeta library received unique molecular identifiers. A single record per CDR3 protein comes from TCRdb applying MiXCR to the PCR reads. The profile covers 15,000 to 20,000 distinct CDR3 sequences, with around 12% appearing a single time and about two thirds taken by the ten largest. The sample was PBMCs, mostly from graft donor cells, taken 180 days after TCRalphabeta/CD19-depleted stem cell transplant. The receptor source for this set is a boy under two years old who had a stem cell transplant for Wiskott-Aldrich syndrome, so the T cells may come from the graft donor.

Many counts were recorded for this clonotype. The chain links TRBV11-2 to TRBJ2-1; TRBD2 might be the D (6 bases). Germline V gives CDR1 SGHAT, CDR2 FQNNGV. The germline V and J ends were trimmed by 0 bases and 8 bases, with 14 bases remaining between them. CDR3 length: 15 amino acids. CDR3 coding DNA: TGTGCCAGCAGCTTAGAATTCCGACCTAGCGATGAGCAGTTCTTC. It is translated as CASSLEFRPSDEQFF.

In its sample, this clonotype was seen many times. This chain links TRBV7-9 with TRBJ2-3, with TRBD2 matching over 10 bases. The CDR3 totals 16 residues. The V gene end was trimmed by 0 bases and the J gene end by 4 bases; junction bases not matched to a gene: 4. Germline lookup yields CDR1 SEHNR and CDR2 FQNEAQ (reference sequence). CDR3 region: CASSLALAGDADTQYF. In DNA, the CDR3 is TGTGCCAGCAGCTTAGCCCTAGCGGGAGACGCAGATACGCAGTATTTT.

This clonotype has a handful of counts. The chain uses TRBV7-6 and TRBJ2-5; 14 bases line up with TRBD2. There are 16 residues in the CDR3. Germline V lookup: CDR1 SGHVS, CDR2 FNYEAQ. The trim removed 5 bases at V and 2 bases at J, leaving 4 bases unmatched. The CDR3 spells CASSAGLAGVQETQYF. The DNA for the CDR3 is TGTGCCAGCAGCGCGGGACTAGCGGGAGTTCAAGAGACCCAGTACTTC.

At least ten counts were recorded for this clonotype. V and J are TRBV10-3 and TRBJ1-1; 11 bases align to TRBD1. The CDR3 length is 15 residues. Germline V lookup: CDR1 ENHRY, CDR2 SYGVKD. The J segment lost 7 bases and the V segment lost 3 bases, leaving 7 bases of the junction unmatched. The CDR3 reads CAISDSWTGGVEAFF. The CDR3 DNA reads TGTGCCATCAGTGATTCCTGGACAGGGGGCGTTGAAGCTTTCTTT.

This clonotype was detected many times. The gene calls are TRBV12-3 or TRBV12-4 and TRBJ1-2; D unresolved. Deletions cut 4 bases from V and 4 bases from J, with 7 bases between. The length of the CDR3 is 12 residues. In DNA form, the CDR3 reads TGTGCCAGCAGTTCGTTGGGCTATGGCTACACCTTC. It yields the protein CASSSLGYGYTF.

The sample holds a few counts of this clonotype. The rearrangement links TRBV5-1 to TRBJ1-4, with D tentatively TRBD1 (6 bases). V shed 0 bases and J shed 6 bases, with 9 bases lying between them. Germline V lookup: CDR1 SGHRS, CDR2 YFSETQ. There are 14 residues in the CDR3. DNA of the CDR3: TGCGCCAGCAGCTTGGCCTCAGGGGATGAAAAACTGTTTTTT. Translation: CASSLASGDEKLFF.

The CDR3 coding sequence is TGCGCCAGCAGCTCAGGGACAGGGGGGGACGAGCAGTACTTC. Protein: CASSSGTGGDEQYF. The J gene is TRBJ2-7, the V gene TRBV5-1, with TRBD1 matching 11 bases. The CDR3 has 14 residues. V lost 3 bases and J lost 5; bases outside the gene matches: 4. CDR1 and CDR2 (germline): SGHRS, YFSETQ.

This clonotype came up many times. The CDR3 here is CASSLPSSYEQYF. In nucleotides, the CDR3 is TGTGCCAGCAGCCTACCGAGCTCCTACGAGCAGTACTTC. The chain couples TRBV5-6 to TRBJ2-7; D remains ambiguous. The CDR3 runs 13 residues. From germline, CDR1 is SGHDT and CDR2 YYEEEE. With 4 bases removed from V and 0 bases from J, the gap between germline ends came to 8 bases.

This clonotype was observed a handful of times. The chain joins TRBV6-5 to TRBJ2-3; D is unresolved. CDR3 length: 14 residues. V was clipped by 2 bases and J by 0 bases, with 6 bases between them. Germline CDR1 and CDR2: MNHEY and SVGAGI. The CDR3 here is CASSYIQSTDTQYF. As DNA, the CDR3 is TGTGCCAGCAGTTACATACAGAGCACAGATACGCAGTATTTT.

The chain links TRBV6-1 to TRBJ1-5, with 9 positions matching TRBD1. The length of the CDR3 is 14 residues. Per germline, CDR1 MNHNS and CDR2 SASEGT. Unmatched junction bases numbered 7, after V lost 6 bases and J lost 7 bases. CDR3 amino acids: CASSATGGRQPQHF. Here the CDR3 DNA reads TGTGCCAGCAGCGCAACAGGGGGCAGGCAGCCCCAGCATTTT.

This clonotype was observed a few times. V gene TRBV4-2 combines with J gene TRBJ2-3, with D perhaps assigned TRBD1 or TRBD2 (5 bases each). Trimming left V 1 base short and J 5 bases short, with 7 bases between. In germline, CDR1 is LGHNA, CDR2 YNFKEQ. The CDR3 length is 13 residues. The CDR3 nucleotides are TGTGCCAGCAGCCAAGGGGGGTTAGATACGCAGTATTTT. Encoded protein: CASSQGGLDTQYF.

In this sample, this clonotype turned up many times. CDR3 loop: CASNASGGAGTDTQYF. Written as DNA, the CDR3 is TGTGCCAGCAACGCTAGCGGGGGGGCTGGCACAGATACGCAGTATTTT. The V gene is TRBV28, the J gene TRBJ2-3; TRBD2 agrees at 12 bases. CDR1 and CDR2 (germline): MDHEN, SYDVKM. The CDR3 has 16 amino acids. V was pared by 7 bases and J by 1 base, with 6 bases of the junction left unmatched.

This clonotype has at least ten counts. CDR3 nucleotides: TGTGCCAGCAGCCTCTATGGGATATCCCTGTACGAGCAGTACTTC. Translating it yields CASSLYGISLYEQYF. V and J are TRBV3-1 and TRBJ2-7, with D unresolved. Germline CDR1 LGHDT, CDR2 YNNKEL (reference sequence). Trimming removed 4 bases at V and 4 bases at J, with 17 bases between. This CDR3 is built from 15 residues.

The chain employs TRBV28 and TRBJ2-7; weak D call: TRBD1 (5 bases). Germline V gene sequence: CDR1 MDHEN, CDR2 SYDVKM. The CDR3 totals 12 residues. V was cut by 5 bases and J by 6 bases, with 11 bases left in between. The CDR3 loop reads CASSIGHGEQYF. In nucleotides, the CDR3 is TGTGCCAGCAGTATCGGACACGGCGAGCAGTACTTC.

The sample holds a few counts of this clonotype. The CDR3 DNA is TGCAGCGTTGGCCGGGACCCAACCTATGGCTACACCTTC. Protein product: CSVGRDPTYGYTF. This sequence joins TRBV29-1 and TRBJ1-2; a weak D match, TRBD1 (5 bases). This CDR3 has 13 residues. V was clipped by 4 bases and J by 4 bases, with 13 bases between them. CDR1 and CDR2 from the germline V gene are SQVTM and ANQGSEA.

The rearrangement uses TRBV3-1 and TRBJ2-1; 9 positions agree with TRBD2. The CDR3 spans 18 residues. Trimming took 0 bases from V and 5 from J; bases not matched to a gene: 11. Germline V gene sequence: CDR1 LGHDT, CDR2 YNNKEL (reference sequence). The CDR3 DNA reads TGTGCCAGCAGCCAAGATCGCAGAAGACTAGCGGTCGACAATGAGCAGTTCTTC. Its protein is CASSQDRRRLAVDNEQFF.

This chain's CDR3 is CSAAGGAYNEQFF. CDR3 in DNA: TGCAGTGCTGCGGGAGGGGCCTACAATGAGCAGTTCTTC. The rearrangement uses TRBV20-1 and TRBJ2-1, with 9 bases lining up with TRBD2. The V gene's germline CDR1 is DFQATT and CDR2 SNEGSKA (reference sequence). The CDR3 runs to 13 residues. J lost 2 bases, V lost 5 bases, and 1 base had no gene match.

This clonotype was seen repeatedly, ten times or more. The CDR3 sequence: CASSLMSPSLNTYEQYF. The CDR3 bases are TGCGCCAGCAGCTTAATGTCTCCCTCGTTAAACACCTACGAGCAGTACTTC. The chain couples TRBV5-1 to TRBJ2-7; D not certain. Germline V gives CDR1 SGHRS, CDR2 YFSETQ. The CDR3 runs to 17 residues. The V end lost 2 bases, the J end lost 2 bases, and 20 bases lay between the germline ends. The whole variable domain, filled in from reference TRBV5-1 and TRBJ2-7, reads KAGVTQTPRYLIKTRGQQVTLSCSPISGHRSVSWYQQTPGQGLQFLFEYFSETQRNKGNFPGRFSGRQFSNSRSEMNVSTLELGDSALYLCASSLMSPSLNTYEQYFGPGTRLTVT.

This clonotype was found a few times. V usage is TRBV5-1 and J usage is TRBJ1-2, with a tentative D call TRBD1 (5 bases). Trimming removed 2 bases from V and 0 bases from J, with 14 bases in between. Germline loops: CDR1 SGHRS, CDR2 YFSETQ. The CDR3 spans 16 residues. The DNA of the CDR3 is TGCGCCAGCAGCTTAGGGGACCTTAACACTAACTATGGCTACACCTTC. Amino acids: CASSLGDLNTNYGYTF.

This clonotype was seen repeatedly, ten times or more. The gene calls are TRBV30 and TRBJ1-1; D not certain. There are 13 residues in the CDR3. Germline CDR1 GTSNPN, CDR2 SVGIG (reference sequence). V was pared by 5 bases and J by 0 bases, with 10 bases between. The CDR3 coding sequence is TGTGCCTGGGGAGCTACGATGAACACTGAAGCTTTCTTT. It translates to CAWGATMNTEAFF.

This clonotype was recorded at least ten times. The chain employs TRBV18 and TRBJ1-4, with TRBD1 identical over 7 bases. V dropped 2 bases and J dropped 2; count of bases not matched to a gene: 14. CDR3 length: 19 residues. Germline loops: CDR1 KGHSH, CDR2 LQKENI. In DNA form, the CDR3 reads TGTGCCAGCTCACCAACCAGGTTTTTTGCGGGACAGACTAATGAAAAACTGTTTTTT. It codes for CASSPTRFFAGQTNEKLFF. The whole variable domain, filled in from reference TRBV18 and TRBJ1-4, reads NAGVMQNPRHLVRRRGQEARLRCSPMKGHSHVYWYRQLPEEGLKFMVYLQKENIIDESGMPKERFSAEFPKEGPSILRIQQVVRGDSAAYFCASSPTRFFAGQTNEKLFFGSGTQLSVL.

This chain joins TRBV5-6 and TRBJ2-7, with D hard to call. This CDR3 has 14 residues. Germline V gene data show CDR1 as SGHDT and CDR2 as YYEEEE. Trimming removed 4 bases from V and 3 bases from J, with 14 bases in between. CDR3 in DNA: TGTGCCAGCAGCCCCCAGCTAGGGTGCTACGAGCAGTACTTC. It yields the protein CASSPQLGCYEQYF.

This clonotype was recorded a few times. The chain recombines TRBV18 with TRBJ1-1; TRBD1 matches 8 bases. Trimming cost V 4 bases and J 0 bases; bases outside gene matches: 10. Germline CDR1 and CDR2: KGHSH and LQKENI. CDR3 length: 17 residues. CDR3 DNA sequence: TGTGCCAGCTCACTAAAGCAGGGGGCGTTGGTGAACACTGAAGCTTTCTTT. Translation: CASSLKQGALVNTEAFF.

This rearrangement joins TRBV9 to TRBJ2-1; 8 bases align to TRBD2. The J segment lost 7 bases and the V segment lost 0 bases, leaving 6 bases of the junction unmatched. The CDR3 length is 15 residues. CDR1 is SGDLS, CDR2 YYNGEE, per germline. CDR3 DNA sequence: TGTGCCAGCAGCGTAGAGGAGCGGGAGCGGAATGAGCAGTTCTTC. Protein sequence: CASSVEERERNEQFF.

This clonotype was counted many times. The chain links TRBV5-1 to TRBJ2-1, with 14 nucleotides matching TRBD2. Germline CDR1 SGHRS, CDR2 YFSETQ. This CDR3 comprises 17 residues. With V trimmed by 4 bases and J by 7 bases, 10 bases remained unmatched. The CDR3 nucleotides are TGCGCCAGCAGCGGGACCGGGACTAGCGGGAGAGGGAATGAGCAGTTCTTC. Translating gives CASSGTGTSGRGNEQFF.

The rearrangement joins TRBV3-1 to TRBJ2-7; D possibly uses TRBD1 or TRBD2 (7 bases each). CDR1 and CDR2 (germline): LGHDT, YNNKEL (reference sequence). V lost 3 bases, J lost 4 bases, and 16 bases lay in between. CDR3 length: 15 amino acids. CDR3 sequence: CASSQTGFGGYEQYF. The DNA of the CDR3 is TGTGCCAGCAGCCAGACAGGGTTCGGGGGGTACGAGCAGTACTTC.